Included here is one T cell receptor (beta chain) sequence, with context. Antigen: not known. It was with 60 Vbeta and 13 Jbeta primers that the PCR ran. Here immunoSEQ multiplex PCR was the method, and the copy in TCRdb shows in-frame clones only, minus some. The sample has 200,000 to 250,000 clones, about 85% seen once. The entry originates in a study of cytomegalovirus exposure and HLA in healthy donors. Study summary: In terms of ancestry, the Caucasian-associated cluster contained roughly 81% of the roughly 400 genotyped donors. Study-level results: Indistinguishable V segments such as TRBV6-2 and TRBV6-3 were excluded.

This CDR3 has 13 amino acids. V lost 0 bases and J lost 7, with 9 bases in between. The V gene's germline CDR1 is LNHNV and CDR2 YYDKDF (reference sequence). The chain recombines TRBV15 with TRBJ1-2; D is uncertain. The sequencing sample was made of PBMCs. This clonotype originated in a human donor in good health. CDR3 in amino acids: CATSRERGGGYTF. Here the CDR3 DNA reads TGTGCCACCAGCAGAGAGCGAGGTGGTGGCTACACCTTC. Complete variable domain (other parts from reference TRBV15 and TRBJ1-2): DAMVIQNPRYQVTQFGKPVTLSCSQTLNHNVMYWYQQKSSQAPKLLFHYYDKDFNNEADTPDNFQSRRPNTSFCFLDIRSPGLGDTAMYLCATSRERGGGYTFGSGTRLTVV.